What follows are 23 T cell receptor beta chains derived from one specimen sequenced in a study of shared clonotypes between healthy human individuals. Using immunoSEQ multiplex PCR, the repertoire was profiled, and TCRdb retains in-frame clones only, with some absent. The data show 2 million to 2.5 million clones, with 93% seen just once and 0.36% held by the top ten. Material: naive CD4+ T cells from PBMCs. The subset denotes: CD45RA+ positively selected. The receptor source for this set is a young man in good health. Some clones in this sample may be carry-over from other donors' samples.

The chain joins TRBV11-2 to TRBJ1-1; TRBD1 matches at 7 bases. The CDR3 loop spans 14 amino acids. Losses at the gene ends were 1 base for V and 5 bases for J; bases not matched to a gene: 4. CDR1 is SGHAT and CDR2 is FQNNGV in the germline V gene. CDR3 nucleotide sequence: TGTGCCAGCAGCTTAGGTGGGGGACAGACTGAAGCTTTCTTT. It yields the protein CASSLGGGQTEAFF.

This chain links TRBV7-2 with TRBJ2-2; D is unresolved. Germline-derived CDR1 and CDR2 are SGHTA and FQGNSA. Trimming cost V 1 base and J 5 bases, with 8 bases left between them. The CDR3 runs to 14 residues. The CDR3 DNA is TGTGCCAGCAGCTTAGTAGCCCTAACCGGGGAGCTGTTTTTT. Protein: CASSLVALTGELFF.

This chain links TRBV5-1 with TRBJ2-7; the match to TRBD2 covers 12 bases. From germline, CDR1 is SGHRS and CDR2 YFSETQ. The length of the CDR3 is 16 residues. The V segment lost 0 bases and the J segment 6 bases; nucleotides outside the gene matches: 7. The CDR3 DNA reads as TGCGCCAGCAGCTTGGAAATAGGACTAGCGGGATCCGAGCAGTACTTC. Its translation is CASSLEIGLAGSEQYF.

This chain joins TRBV28 and TRBJ2-3; 10 bases are shared with TRBD1. The CDR3 is made up of 14 amino acids. J gave up 3 bases and V 8 bases, and 5 bases lay outside the gene matches. The V gene's germline CDR1 is MDHEN and CDR2 SYDVKM. The DNA for the CDR3 is TGTGCCAGCTTTGACAGGGGGCGGACAGATACGCAGTATTTT. It yields the protein CASFDRGRTDTQYF.

The count of this clone is one. The rearrangement joins TRBV4-1 to TRBJ1-5; D possibly corresponds to TRBD1 (5 bases). Germline loops: CDR1 MGHRA, CDR2 YSYEKL. Trimming left V 1 base short and J 4 bases short, with 14 bases between. The CDR3 spans 16 residues. CDR3 nucleotide sequence: TGCGCCAGCAGCCAAGGATCAAGAGGGACTAATCAGCCCCAGCATTTT. Amino acid sequence: CASSQGSRGTNQPQHF.

V usage is TRBV6-5 and J usage is TRBJ2-1; no definite D call. Germline V CDR1 and CDR2: MNHEY, SVGAGI. The germline V and J ends were trimmed by 6 bases and 3 bases, with 12 bases remaining between them. CDR3 length equals 14 residues. CDR3 amino acids: CASRTPSVYNEQFF. CDR3 nucleotides: TGTGCCAGCAGGACCCCCTCCGTCTACAATGAGCAGTTCTTC.

This chain uses TRBV28 with TRBJ1-3; tentatively, D is TRBD1 (6 bases). CDR1 and CDR2 (germline): MDHEN, SYDVKM. The CDR3 is made up of 15 amino acids. V lost 6 bases to trimming and J lost 3 bases, with 15 bases between them. CDR3 DNA sequence: TGTGCCAGCAGAACTACAGGGACGGGTGGAAACACCATATATTTT. Amino acid sequence: CASRTTGTGGNTIYF.

This chain uses TRBV5-1 with TRBJ1-1, with a tentative D call TRBD1 (5 bases). The CDR3 has 16 amino acids. Germline loops: CDR1 SGHRS, CDR2 YFSETQ. V shed 3 bases and J shed 6 bases, with 21 bases lying between them. CDR3 sequence: CASSYNAGARGAEAFF. In DNA, the CDR3 is TGCGCCAGCAGCTACAACGCCGGGGCCCGTGGGGCTGAAGCTTTCTTT. Full variable domain (missing parts from reference TRBV5-1 and TRBJ1-1): KAGVTQTPRYLIKTRGQQVTLSCSPISGHRSVSWYQQTPGQGLQFLFEYFSETQRNKGNFPGRFSGRQFSNSRSEMNVSTLELGDSALYLCASSYNAGARGAEAFFGQGTRLTVV.

This clone has a handful of counts. Other DNA sequences in this specimen translate into the identical CDR3. The J gene is TRBJ1-5, the V gene TRBV30, with no clear D. The CDR3 totals 13 residues. CDR1 and CDR2 (germline): GTSNPN, SVGIG (reference sequence). V was clipped by 1 base and J by 2 bases, with 6 bases between them. CDR3 coding DNA: TGTGCCTGGAGTGGGATGGGCAATCAGCCCCAGCATTTT. Protein: CAWSGMGNQPQHF.

The rearrangement joins TRBV2 to TRBJ1-3; TRBD1 might be the D (5 bases). Germline CDR1 reads SNHLY; CDR2 reads FYNNEI. The CDR3 is 14 residues long. Deletions cut 5 bases from V and 4 bases from J, with 12 bases between. The CDR3 here is CASSLQGGGNTIYF. The CDR3 nucleotides are TGTGCCAGCAGTCTGCAGGGAGGCGGAAACACCATATATTTT.

CDR3 sequence reads: CASSKSGTSWDTQYF. CDR3 in DNA: TGTGCCAGCAGCAAGTCCGGGACTAGCTGGGATACGCAGTATTTT. The chain is built from TRBV5-6 and TRBJ2-3; 9 nucleotides align to TRBD2. The CDR3 has 15 amino acids. V shed 4 bases, J shed 6 bases, and the junction held 9 bases outside the gene matches. From germline, CDR1 is SGHDT and CDR2 YYEEEE.

This clone appeared once. The chain combines TRBV5-1 with TRBJ2-5, with 7 bases aligning to TRBD1. J lost 2 bases, V lost 6 bases, and 1 base had no gene match. This CDR3 has 12 amino acids. Germline V CDR1 and CDR2: SGHRS, YFSETQ. CDR3 region: CASTRGQETQYF. CDR3 sequence (DNA): TGCGCCAGCACCAGGGGGCAAGAGACCCAGTACTTC.

This clone was seen more than once but under ten times. CDR3 DNA sequence: TGTGCCAGCAGCCTCCTAAGCCAGCTGAACACTGAAGCTTTCTTT. Residues: CASSLLSQLNTEAFF. V and J are TRBV7-3 and TRBJ1-1, with no clear D. Looked up from germline, CDR1 is SGHTA and CDR2 is FQGTGA. The CDR3 totals 15 residues. The V and J ends lost 5 bases and 0 bases respectively, with 13 bases between them.

Comment on this clone: Other DNA sequences from this sample encode an identical CDR3 as well. The chain links TRBV18 to TRBJ2-2; 7 positions agree with TRBD2. V lost 1 base to trimming and J lost 5 bases; unmatched junction nucleotides: 1. Germline V gives CDR1 KGHSH, CDR2 LQKENI. The CDR3 contains 14 residues. CDR3 amino acids: CASSPREGTGELFF. The CDR3 bases are TGTGCCAGCTCACCACGGGAGGGTACCGGGGAGCTGTTTTTT. The full variable domain, in which reference TRBV18 and TRBJ2-2 provide the parts outside the CDR3, is NAGVMQNPRHLVRRRGQEARLRCSPMKGHSHVYWYRQLPEEGLKFMVYLQKENIIDESGMPKERFSAEFPKEGPSILRIQQVVRGDSAAYFCASSPREGTGELFFGEGSRLTVL.

V gene TRBV5-8 combines with J gene TRBJ1-2; D gene unclear. The CDR3 loop spans 15 amino acids. Germline-derived CDR1 and CDR2 are SGHTS and YDEGEE. V was clipped by 0 bases and J by 3 bases, with 12 bases between them. The CDR3 sequence is CASSLGSADHYGYTF. Here the CDR3 DNA reads TGTGCCAGCAGCTTGGGATCCGCGGATCACTATGGCTACACCTTC.

The chain links TRBV12-1 to TRBJ2-7. TRBV12-1 has pseudogene status. CDR3 length: 11 amino acids. The CDR3 sequence: CASSFRLGPYF. CDR3 coding DNA: TGTGCCAGCAGCTTCCGACTGGGACCGTACTTC.

This rearrangement joins TRBV28 to TRBJ2-7; 11 nucleotides align to TRBD2. After removal of 4 bases from V and 4 bases from J, the junction contained 9 bases not matched to a gene. Germline V gene sequence: CDR1 MDHEN, CDR2 SYDVKM. CDR3 length equals 16 residues. The CDR3 spells CASSSIAGGPVYEQYF. The CDR3 DNA reads TGTGCCAGCAGTTCTATAGCGGGAGGGCCTGTATACGAGCAGTACTTC. Drawing the rest from reference TRBV28 and TRBJ2-7, the complete variable domain is DVKVTQSSRYLVKRTGEKVFLECVQDMDHENMFWYRQDPGLGLRLIYFSYDVKMKEKGDIPEGYSVSREKKERFSLILESASTNQTSMYLCASSSIAGGPVYEQYFGPGTRLTVT.

This rearrangement joins TRBV7-3 to TRBJ2-7; 9 bases are a match to TRBD2. From germline, CDR1 is SGHTA and CDR2 FQGTGA. The CDR3 is 16 amino acids. The junction had 7 bases not matched to a gene; V was cut back by 0 bases and J by 4 bases. The CDR3 bases are TGTGCCAGCAGCTTAACGTACCCTAGCGGGACGTACGAGCAGTACTTC. This sequence encodes CASSLTYPSGTYEQYF.

The chain recombines TRBV18 with TRBJ2-7, with 9 bases that match TRBD2. This CDR3 is 16 amino acids long. Germline trimming cut 4 bases from V and 7 bases from J; bases unmatched to any gene: 14. CDR1 is KGHSH, CDR2 LQKENI, per germline. The CDR3 nucleotides are TGTGCCAGCTCACTTATTAGCGGGAGCCTCTTGCGAGAGCAGTACTTC. Translating gives CASSLISGSLLREQYF.

The chain recombines TRBV5-1 with TRBJ2-1; D is possibly TRBD1 (5 bases). Germline CDR1 is SGHRS and CDR2 is YFSETQ. The germline V and J ends were trimmed by 6 bases and 2 bases, with 9 bases remaining between them. The CDR3 has 13 residues. This chain's CDR3 is CASTRGTYNEQFF. The CDR3 DNA is TGCGCCAGCACTAGGGGAACCTACAATGAGCAGTTCTTC. The whole variable domain, filled in from reference TRBV5-1 and TRBJ2-1, reads KAGVTQTPRYLIKTRGQQVTLSCSPISGHRSVSWYQQTPGQGLQFLFEYFSETQRNKGNFPGRFSGRQFSNSRSEMNVSTLELGDSALYLCASTRGTYNEQFFGPGTRLTVL.

The CDR3 protein is CASSPGTTSGSSYNEQFF. CDR3 DNA sequence: TGTGCCAGCAGCCCGGGTACGACTAGCGGGAGCTCCTACAATGAGCAGTTCTTC. The V and J genes are TRBV5-8 and TRBJ2-1; 12 bases are a match to TRBD2. CDR3 length: 18 amino acids. With 4 bases clipped from V and 0 bases from J, the junction kept 8 bases outside the gene matches. Germline CDR1 is SGHTS and CDR2 is YDEGEE.

V is TRBV30 and J is TRBJ2-7; D not resolved. The length of the CDR3 is 11 residues. Germline V lookup: CDR1 GTSNPN, CDR2 SVGIG (reference sequence). Trimming shortened V by 5 bases and J by 3 bases, and 8 bases separated the two germline ends. CDR3 region: CAWASVYEQYF. The CDR3 DNA is TGTGCCTGGGCCTCAGTCTACGAGCAGTACTTC.

The V and J genes are TRBV4-1 and TRBJ1-4; D uncertain. Trimming pared 1 base from V and 4 bases from J, leaving 25 bases between. This CDR3 is 20 amino acids long. The germline CDR1 and CDR2 sequences are MGHRA and YSYEKL. The CDR3 coding sequence is TGCGCCAGCAGCCAAGGATCTTTCGGTACCATCTGGACTGTTAATGAAAAACTGTTTTTT. Encoded protein: CASSQGSFGTIWTVNEKLFF.